Listed below are T cell receptor beta chains from one sample, sequenced in a study of technical replicates of blood from a few donors. TCRdb keeps only in-frame clones here, not all; method: immunoSEQ multiplex PCR. The table includes about 67,000 clones, 95% to 98% detected once. The sequenced material came from T cells isolated from PBMCs. Receptors were obtained from a human donor in good health. The CDR3 runs from the conserved cysteine through the conserved F or W. D genes are given only for firm matches. Clone size appears in some rows only: once, few, many, or a class for an expanded clone.

cdr3_aa cdr3_nt d_call clone_size j_call v_call
CASSKGDRGQLETQYF TGCGCCAGCAGCAAGGGGGACAGGGGGCAGTTAGAGACCCAGTACTTC TRBD1 once TRBJ2-5 TRBV5-1
CSVEAVGASGHMGTQYF TGCAGCGTTGAAGCAGTGGGGGCTAGCGGGCACATGGGGACCCAGTACTTC TRBD2 . TRBJ2-5 TRBV29-1
CASSEMVGGAKNIQYF TGTGCCAGCAGTGAAATGGTGGGGGGAGCCAAAAACATTCAGTACTTC . . TRBJ2-4 TRBV2
CASSLVAGPTDTQYF TGTGCCAGCAGCTTAGTCGCGGGGCCCACAGATACGCAGTATTTT . . TRBJ2-3 TRBV11-2
CASSSTGVGGGVFNSPLHF TGTGCCAGCAGCTCCACAGGGGTTGGAGGCGGGGTGTTTAATTCACCCCTCCACTTT TRBD1 . TRBJ1-6 TRBV7-2
CASSPNAITLYNEQFF TGTGCCAGCAGCCCTAACGCCATTACTTTGTACAATGAGCAGTTCTTC . . TRBJ2-1 TRBV7-9
CATRPSGLDTQYF TGTGCCACCCGGCCCTCCGGACTAGATACGCAGTATTTT . . TRBJ2-3 TRBV6-5
CASIGEETQYF TGTGCCAGCATCGGGGAAGAGACCCAGTACTTC . . TRBJ2-5 TRBV2
CASRQGAGGAYNEQFF TGTGCCAGCAGGCAAGGAGCGGGGGGAGCCTACAATGAGCAGTTCTTC TRBD2 . TRBJ2-1 TRBV2
CATSRGGLGHTEAFF TGTGCCACCAGCAGAGGGGGCTTGGGTCACACTGAAGCTTTCTTT . . TRBJ1-1 TRBV15
CSAEVQGASTGELFF TGCAGCGCCGAGGTACAGGGGGCGTCGACCGGGGAGCTGTTTTTT TRBD1 once TRBJ2-2 TRBV29-1
CAAGRGGPIQETQYF TGTGCCGCCGGGCGGGGGGGCCCGATTCAGGAGACCCAGTACTTC TRBD2 . TRBJ2-5 TRBV5-4
CASSPTRGVASSYEQYF TGTGCCAGCAGCCCTACCCGGGGGGTGGCGAGCTCCTACGAGCAGTACTTC TRBD2 . TRBJ2-7 TRBV7-9
CASSPSTGTGDNF TGTGCCAGCAGTCCCTCAACCGGGACAGGAGATAACTTC TRBD1 . TRBJ2-7 TRBV6-6
CASSLWGGNTEAFF TGTGCCAGCAGCCTATGGGGGGGGAACACTGAAGCTTTCTTT . . TRBJ1-1 TRBV4-2
CAWSYYSNQPQHF TGTGCCTGGAGTTACTATAGCAATCAGCCCCAGCATTTT . . TRBJ1-5 TRBV30
CASSTGYEQYF TGTGCCAGCAGTACGGGGTACGAGCAGTACTTC . once TRBJ2-7 TRBV27
CASSPSNAGTGGTLEQYF TGTGCCAGCTCACCTTCAAACGCCGGGACAGGGGGCACACTCGAGCAGTACTTC TRBD1 . TRBJ2-7 TRBV18
CASRHETQYF TGTGCCAGCAGACACGAGACCCAGTACTTC . . TRBJ2-5 TRBV28
CASSELGVRSSYEQYF TGTGCCAGCAGTGAACTCGGGGTCAGGAGCTCCTACGAGCAGTACTTC . . TRBJ2-7 TRBV6-1
CASSVARDTYYGYTF TGTGCCAGCAGCGTAGCCAGGGACACTTACTATGGCTACACCTTC . . TRBJ1-2 TRBV9
CASSYVLGGYSYEQYF TGTGCCAGCAGTTACGTCCTCGGAGGGTATTCCTACGAGCAGTACTTC . . TRBJ2-7 TRBV6-6
CASRIQGARPTRGNEQFF TGTGCCAGTAGAATACAGGGGGCGCGACCAACCCGGGGCAATGAGCAGTTCTTC TRBD1 . TRBJ2-1 TRBV19
CASSQAPYEQYF TGTGCCAGCAGCCAGGCCCCCTACGAGCAGTACTTC . . TRBJ2-7 TRBV4-2
CASNRRGQGFHEQYF TGTGCCAGTAATCGGCGGGGACAGGGATTCCACGAGCAGTACTTC TRBD1 . TRBJ2-7 TRBV19
CASSSLGTEGEKLFF TGTGCCAGCAGCTCCTTGGGGACAGAGGGTGAAAAACTGTTTTTT TRBD1 . TRBJ1-4 TRBV5-6
CASSATETFNQPQHF TGTGCCAGCTCAGCTACTGAGACTTTCAATCAGCCCCAGCATTTT . . TRBJ1-5 TRBV18